The present entry profiles one T cell receptor beta chain with its context. Its target is unknown. Sequencing was performed with immunoSEQ multiplex PCR; in TCRdb, only in-frame clones are kept and a portion is missing. Here the sample spans over 40,000 clones, approximately 84% being singletons. This sample is part of a study of OX40 agonist ivuxolimab in advanced cancers. Study findings and constraints: There were also nonresponders showing low normalized T-cell clonal expansion. There were, on average, more expanded clones in CD8+ T cells than in CD4+. Clonal expansion by week 6 occurred in CD4+ and CD8+ blood T cells (at 0.1 to 3.0 mg/kg).

The TCR was taken from an adult with an advanced solid tumor such as melanoma, head and neck, liver or kidney cancer. Here the sequenced sample was CD4+ or CD8+ T cells sorted from blood, taken in a trial of the OX40 agonist ivuxolimab.

Here the CDR3 reads CASSQEYGTPDYEQYF. The DNA of the CDR3 is TGCGCCAGCAGCCAAGAATATGGGACTCCCGATTACGAGCAGTACTTC. The gene calls are TRBV4-3 and TRBJ2-7; TRBD2 might be the D (6 bases). Per the germline V gene, CDR1 is LGHNA and CDR2 is YSLEER. With 0 bases removed from V and 4 bases from J, the gap between germline ends came to 16 bases. This CDR3 region has 16 residues.